The T cell receptor beta chain under discussion was sequenced for a study of beta chain features in type 1 diabetes. The study, taken as a whole, reports: Significant though moderate, a shortening of TCRB CDR3s appeared in all four CD4+ subsets of Type 1 diabetes patients. Whether TCRB rearrangement is influenced by HLA type was left unresolved in this analysis.

Expressed TCRB transcripts got sequenced, as all isolated RNA was reverse transcribed. Some 3.6 million reads on average were seen across naive, central memory and regulatory T cell samples. TCRdb keeps only in-frame clones here, not all; method: immunoSEQ multiplex PCR. Of under 900,000 clones in the sample, roughly 16% are singletons; the top ten hold about 0.02%. As concerns this clone: Its antigen remains unidentified.

The CDR3 covers 14 residues. Trimming took 5 bases from V and 2 from J, leaving 12 bases between them. Germline V lookup: CDR1 SEHNR, CDR2 FQNEAQ (reference sequence). This TCR was recovered from a woman between 18 and 29 years old in good health. The chain employs TRBV7-9 and TRBJ1-1, with D maybe TRBD1 (5 bases). Sequencing used naive CD4+ T cells from blood. As DNA, the CDR3 is TGTGCCAGCAGCACCCGGGACGGCAACACTGAAGCTTTCTTT. Translation gives CASSTRDGNTEAFF.